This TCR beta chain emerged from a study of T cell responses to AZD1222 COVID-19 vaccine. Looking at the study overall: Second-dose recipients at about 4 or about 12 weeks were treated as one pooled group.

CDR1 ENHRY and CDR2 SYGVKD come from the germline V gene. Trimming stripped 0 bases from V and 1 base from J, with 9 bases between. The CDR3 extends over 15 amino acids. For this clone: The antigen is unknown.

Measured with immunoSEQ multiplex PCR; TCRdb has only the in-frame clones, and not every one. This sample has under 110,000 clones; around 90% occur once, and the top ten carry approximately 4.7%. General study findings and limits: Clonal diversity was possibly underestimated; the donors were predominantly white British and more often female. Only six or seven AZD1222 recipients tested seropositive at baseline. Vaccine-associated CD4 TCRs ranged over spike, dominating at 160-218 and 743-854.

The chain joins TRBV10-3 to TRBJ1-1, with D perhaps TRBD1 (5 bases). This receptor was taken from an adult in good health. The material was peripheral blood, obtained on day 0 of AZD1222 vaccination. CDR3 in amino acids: CAISESKGQNTEAFF. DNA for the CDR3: TGTGCCATCAGTGAGTCGAAGGGGCAGAACACTGAAGCTTTCTTT.